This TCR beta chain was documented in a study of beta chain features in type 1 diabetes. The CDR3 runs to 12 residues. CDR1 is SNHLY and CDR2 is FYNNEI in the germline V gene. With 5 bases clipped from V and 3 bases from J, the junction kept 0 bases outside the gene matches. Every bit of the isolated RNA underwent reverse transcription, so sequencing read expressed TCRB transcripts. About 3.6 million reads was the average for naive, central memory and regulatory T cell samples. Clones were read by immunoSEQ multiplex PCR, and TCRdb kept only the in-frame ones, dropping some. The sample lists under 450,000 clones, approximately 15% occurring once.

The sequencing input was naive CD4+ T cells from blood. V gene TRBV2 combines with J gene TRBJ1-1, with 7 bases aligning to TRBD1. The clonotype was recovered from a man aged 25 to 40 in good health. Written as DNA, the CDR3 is TGTGCCAGCAGTACAGGGGACACTGAAGCTTTCTTT. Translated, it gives CASSTGDTEAFF.